These 6 T cell receptor beta chains were sequenced from one sample in a study of response to subunit inactivated influenza vaccine listed by TCRdb under 2018. Receptor libraries were prepared by RT-PCR. Sequencing relied on an Illumina HiSeq 2500. The public reads were reanalyzed by TCRdb: fastp trimming at Q25, MiXCR alignment, in-frame beta chains only. Records with the same CDR3 protein are collapsed into one entry carrying the most frequent genes and DNA. Across this sample there are around 570,000 distinct CDR3 sequences, with about 8% seen only once. The ten top clones hold 13% of the sample. This specimen consisted of PBMCs from blood, obtained 23 months after vaccination. The receptors were gathered from a man between 50 and 69 years old who received an inactivated influenza vaccine. Donor details come from another sample of the same person, matched by shared clones.

The chain joins TRBV29-1 to TRBJ2-3; TRBD2 might be the D (6 bases). This CDR3 spans 13 amino acids. The V end was cut by 4 bases, the J end by 5 bases, with 13 bases between. The V gene's germline CDR1 is SQVTM and CDR2 ANQGSEA. CDR3 residues: CSVGRGVIDTQYF. CDR3 in DNA: TGCAGCGTTGGGAGGGGCGTGATAGATACGCAGTATTTT.

The V call is TRBV20-1, the J call TRBJ1-2; the D gene is possibly TRBD1 (5 bases). This CDR3 is built from 14 residues. Germline V gene lookup returns CDR1 DFQATT and CDR2 SNEGSKA (reference sequence). The ends were cut back, 3 bases at V and 4 bases at J, with 15 bases in the middle. The CDR3 bases are TGCAGTGCTAGCGATAGAGGGACTGCCTATGGCTACACCTTC. It translates to CSASDRGTAYGYTF.

This clonotype was picked up one time. The chain joins TRBV4-1 to TRBJ1-2; 12 bases are shared with TRBD1. Germline V gene data show CDR1 as MGHRA and CDR2 as YSYEKL. The CDR3 consists of 15 residues. Germline trimming cut 4 bases from V and 7 bases from J; bases unmatched to any gene: 7. CDR3 sequence reads: CASSPGQGASGGYTF. The CDR3 DNA reads TGCGCCAGCAGCCCGGGACAGGGGGCTAGTGGTGGCTACACCTTC.

This clonotype showed up many times. CDR3 bases: TGCAGTGCTAGAGATCTTCGGGGGCTCAATCAGCCCCAGCATTTT. This gives the protein CSARDLRGLNQPQHF. V usage is TRBV20-1 and J usage is TRBJ1-5; D is perhaps TRBD1 (6 bases). The CDR3 covers 15 residues. Germline values: CDR1 DFQATT, CDR2 SNEGSKA (reference sequence). Trimming removed 0 bases from V and 3 bases from J, with 12 bases in between.

This clonotype appeared a few times. J is TRBJ2-2 and V is TRBV9; D remains unclear. The CDR3 covers 15 residues. The V gene lost 3 bases and the J gene lost 1 base, with 10 bases spanning the gap. Germline lookup yields CDR1 SGDLS and CDR2 YYNGEE. CDR3 nucleotide sequence: TGTGCCAGCAGCGGGGTCTCCCTGAACACCGGGGAGCTGTTTTTT. Encoded protein: CASSGVSLNTGELFF. Complete variable domain (other parts from reference TRBV9 and TRBJ2-2): DSGVTQTPKHLITATGQRVTLRCSPRSGDLSVYWYQQSLDQGLQFLIQYYNGEERAKGNILERFSAQQFPDLHSELNLSSLELGDSALYFCASSGVSLNTGELFFGEGSRLTVL.

This rearrangement joins TRBV29-1 to TRBJ1-1; TRBD1 aligns across 7 bases. V shed 7 bases and J 10 bases; nucleotides not matched to a gene: 12. The CDR3 is made up of 12 amino acids. Germline CDR1 and CDR2: SQVTM and ANQGSEA. Here the CDR3 DNA reads TGCAGCGCAGAAGGCGCCAGGGGGAGAGCTTTCTTT. This gives the protein CSAEGARGRAFF.